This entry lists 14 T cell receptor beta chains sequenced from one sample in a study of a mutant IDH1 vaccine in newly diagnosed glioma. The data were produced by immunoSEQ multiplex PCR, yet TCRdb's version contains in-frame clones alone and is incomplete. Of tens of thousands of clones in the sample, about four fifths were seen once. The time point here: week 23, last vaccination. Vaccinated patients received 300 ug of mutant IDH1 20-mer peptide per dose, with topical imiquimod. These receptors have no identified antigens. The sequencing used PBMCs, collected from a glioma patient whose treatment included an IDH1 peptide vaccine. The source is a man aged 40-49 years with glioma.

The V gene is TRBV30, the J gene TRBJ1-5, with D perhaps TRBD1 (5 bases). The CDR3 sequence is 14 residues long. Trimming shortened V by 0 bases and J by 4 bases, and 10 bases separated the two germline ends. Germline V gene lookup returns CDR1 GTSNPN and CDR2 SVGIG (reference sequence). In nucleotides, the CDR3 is TGTGCCTGGAGTGTTGGGGCAGGGAATCAGCCCCAGCATTTT. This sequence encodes CAWSVGAGNQPQHF.

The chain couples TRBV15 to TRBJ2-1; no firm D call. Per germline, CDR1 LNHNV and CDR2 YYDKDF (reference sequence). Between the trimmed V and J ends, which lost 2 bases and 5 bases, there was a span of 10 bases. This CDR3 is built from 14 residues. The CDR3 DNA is TGTGCCACCAGCAGATGGAGAGAGGACAATGAGCAGTTCTTC. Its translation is CATSRWREDNEQFF.

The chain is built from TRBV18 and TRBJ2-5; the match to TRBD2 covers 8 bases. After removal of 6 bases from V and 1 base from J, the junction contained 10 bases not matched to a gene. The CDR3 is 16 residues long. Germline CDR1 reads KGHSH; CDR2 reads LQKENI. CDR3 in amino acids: CASSPQSGGFQETQYF. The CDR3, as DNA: TGTGCCAGCTCCCCTCAGAGCGGGGGCTTCCAAGAGACCCAGTACTTC.

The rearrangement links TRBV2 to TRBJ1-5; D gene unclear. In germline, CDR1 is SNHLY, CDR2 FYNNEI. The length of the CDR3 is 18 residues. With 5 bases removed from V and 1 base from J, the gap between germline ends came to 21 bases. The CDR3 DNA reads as TGTGCCAGCAGTCCCTTTGACCAGGCACCCGCAAGCAATCAGCCCCAGCATTTT. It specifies CASSPFDQAPASNQPQHF.

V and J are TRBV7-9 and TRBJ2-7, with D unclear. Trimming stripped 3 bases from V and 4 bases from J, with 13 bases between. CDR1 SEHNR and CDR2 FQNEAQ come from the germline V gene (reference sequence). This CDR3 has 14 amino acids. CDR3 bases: TGTGCCAGCAGCTTCTCATGGGTTCAGTACGAGCAGTACTTC. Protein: CASSFSWVQYEQYF.

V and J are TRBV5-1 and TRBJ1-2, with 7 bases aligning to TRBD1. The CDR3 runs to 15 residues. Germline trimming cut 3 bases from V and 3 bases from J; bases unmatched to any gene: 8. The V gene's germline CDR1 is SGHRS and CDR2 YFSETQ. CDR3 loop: CASSYRQGGDYGYTF. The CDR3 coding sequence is TGCGCCAGCAGCTACCGACAGGGAGGGGACTATGGCTACACCTTC.

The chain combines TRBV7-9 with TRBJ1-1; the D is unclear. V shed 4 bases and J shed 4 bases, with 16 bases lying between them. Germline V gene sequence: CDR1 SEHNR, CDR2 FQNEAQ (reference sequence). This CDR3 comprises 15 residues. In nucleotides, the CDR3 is TGTGCCAGCAGCTCGACGCGAAACAGTCCCACTGAAGCTTTCTTT. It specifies CASSSTRNSPTEAFF. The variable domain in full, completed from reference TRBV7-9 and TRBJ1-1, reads DTGVSQNPRHKITKRGQNVTFRCDPISEHNRLYWYRQTLGQGPEFLTYFQNEAQLEKSRLLSDRFSAERPKGSFSTLEIQRTEQGDSAMYLCASSSTRNSPTEAFFGQGTRLTVV.

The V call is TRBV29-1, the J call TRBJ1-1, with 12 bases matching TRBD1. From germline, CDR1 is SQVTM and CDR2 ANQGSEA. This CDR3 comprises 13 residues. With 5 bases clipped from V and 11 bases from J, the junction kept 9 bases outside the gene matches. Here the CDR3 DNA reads TGCAGCGTTCCACGGGGACAGGGGGCGCGGGCTTTCTTT. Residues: CSVPRGQGARAFF. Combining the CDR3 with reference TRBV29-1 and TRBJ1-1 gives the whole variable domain SAVISQKPSRDICQRGTSLTIQCQVDSQVTMMFWYRQQPGQSLTLIATANQGSEATYESGFVIDKFPISRPNLTFSTLTVSNMSPEDSSIYLCSVPRGQGARAFFGQGTRLTVV.

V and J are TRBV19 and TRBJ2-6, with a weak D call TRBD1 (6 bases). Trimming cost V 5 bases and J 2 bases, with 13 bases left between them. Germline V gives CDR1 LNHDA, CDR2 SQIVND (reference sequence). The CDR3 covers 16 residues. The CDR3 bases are TGTGCCAGTAGTCCACCACAGGGTACTGGGGCCAACGTCCTGACTTTC. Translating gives CASSPPQGTGANVLTF. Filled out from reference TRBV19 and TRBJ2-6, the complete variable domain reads DGGITQSPKYLFRKEGQNVTLSCEQNLNHDAMYWYRQDPGQGLRLIYYSQIVNDFQKGDIAEGYSVSREKKESFPLTVTSAQKNPTAFYLCASSPPQGTGANVLTFGAGSRLTVL.

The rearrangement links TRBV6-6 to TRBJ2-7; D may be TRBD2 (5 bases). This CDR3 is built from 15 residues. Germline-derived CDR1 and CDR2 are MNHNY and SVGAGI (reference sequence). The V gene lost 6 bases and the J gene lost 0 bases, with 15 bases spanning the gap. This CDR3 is CASSHIQGGSYEQYF. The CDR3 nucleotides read TGTGCCAGCAGCCACATTCAAGGAGGCTCCTACGAGCAGTACTTC.

CDR3 sequence: CASSSRGGQGSHEQYF. The CDR3 nucleotides are TGTGCCAGCAGCTCTAGGGGAGGACAGGGTTCCCACGAGCAGTACTTC. The J gene is TRBJ2-7, the V gene TRBV7-2; 8 nucleotides match TRBD1. Trimming cost V 4 bases and J 5 bases; bases outside gene matches: 13. CDR1 is SGHTA, CDR2 FQGNSA, per germline. The CDR3 length is 16 residues. The full variable domain, with the rest looked up from reference TRBV7-2 and TRBJ2-7, is GAGVSQSPSNKVTEKGKDVELRCDPISGHTALYWYRQSLGQGLEFLIYFQGNSAPDKSGLPSDRFSAERTGGSVSTLTIQRTQQEDSAVYLCASSSRGGQGSHEQYFGPGTRLTVT.

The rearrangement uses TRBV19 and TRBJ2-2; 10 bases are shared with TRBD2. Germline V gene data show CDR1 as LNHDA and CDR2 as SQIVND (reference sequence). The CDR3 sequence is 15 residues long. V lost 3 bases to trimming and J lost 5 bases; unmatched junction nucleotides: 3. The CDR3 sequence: CASSILAGVTGELFF. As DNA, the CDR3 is TGTGCCAGTAGTATTCTAGCGGGGGTTACCGGGGAGCTGTTTTTT.

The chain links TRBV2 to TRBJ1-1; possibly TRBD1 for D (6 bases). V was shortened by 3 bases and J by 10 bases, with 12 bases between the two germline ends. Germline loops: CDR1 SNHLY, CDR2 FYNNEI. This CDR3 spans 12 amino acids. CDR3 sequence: CASSDLGAGAFF. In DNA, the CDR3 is TGTGCCAGCAGTGACTTGGGGGCAGGAGCTTTCTTT.

CDR3 protein: CASSQDLRGRGANVLTF. The CDR3 DNA reads as TGTGCCAGCAGCCAAGATCTTCGAGGGCGCGGGGCCAACGTCCTGACTTTC. The V and J genes are TRBV14 and TRBJ2-6; tentative D call: TRBD2 (5 bases). The CDR3 is 17 residues long. V shed 0 bases and J shed 4 bases, with 13 bases lying between them. Per the germline V gene, CDR1 is SGHDN and CDR2 is FVKESK.